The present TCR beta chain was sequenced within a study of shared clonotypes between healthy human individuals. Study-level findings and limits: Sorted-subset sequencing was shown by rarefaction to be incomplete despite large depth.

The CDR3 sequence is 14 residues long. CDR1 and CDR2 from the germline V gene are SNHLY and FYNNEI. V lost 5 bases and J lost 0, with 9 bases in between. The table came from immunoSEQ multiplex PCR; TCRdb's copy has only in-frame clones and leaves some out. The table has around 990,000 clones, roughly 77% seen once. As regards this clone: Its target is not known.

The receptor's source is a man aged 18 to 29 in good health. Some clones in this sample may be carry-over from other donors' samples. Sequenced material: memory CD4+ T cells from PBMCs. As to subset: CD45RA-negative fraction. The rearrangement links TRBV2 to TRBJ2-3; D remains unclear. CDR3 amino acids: CASSRAVSTDTQYF. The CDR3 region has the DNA TGTGCCAGCAGTCGGGCGGTGAGCACAGATACGCAGTATTTT.